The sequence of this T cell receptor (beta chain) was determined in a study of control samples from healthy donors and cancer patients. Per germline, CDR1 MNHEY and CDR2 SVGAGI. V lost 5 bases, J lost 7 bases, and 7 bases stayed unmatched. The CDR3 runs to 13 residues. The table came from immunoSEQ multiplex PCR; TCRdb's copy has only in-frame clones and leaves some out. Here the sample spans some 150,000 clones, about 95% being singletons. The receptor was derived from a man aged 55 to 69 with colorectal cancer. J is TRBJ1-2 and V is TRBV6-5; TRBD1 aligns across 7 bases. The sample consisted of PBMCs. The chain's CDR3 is CASSLTGKGGYTF. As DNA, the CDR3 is TGTGCCAGCAGTCTGACAGGGAAAGGTGGCTACACCTTC.